This entry concerns a single T cell receptor (beta chain). The CDR3 is 16 amino acids. Per germline, CDR1 MGHDK and CDR2 SYGVNS. V lost 2 bases, J lost 4 bases, and 17 bases lay in between. Method: immunoSEQ multiplex PCR; TCRdb's copy keeps in-frame clones and lacks some. The profile covers about 49,000 clones, with around four fifths appearing a single time and around 2.8% taken by the ten largest. These data are taken from a study of blood T cell repertoires in COVID-19. Sample: peripheral blood. The chain links TRBV25-1 to TRBJ2-5, with D possibly being TRBD1 (5 bases). This clonotype was sampled from a woman aged 55-69 years with acute or convalescent COVID-19. The CDR3 DNA reads TGTGCCAGCAGTGAAGGGTTGGGCAGGGAAGTAGAGACCCAGTACTTC. Translating it yields CASSEGLGREVETQYF.